This TCR beta chain was recovered during a study of CD8 T cells in ankylosing spondylitis. Study-wide findings and caveats: Disease-associated clonotypes exhibited CD8+ identity and were relatively infrequent in peripheral blood. The study identified a TCR beta motif of seven or eight highly homologous variants that appeared characteristic of ankylosing spondylitis blood.

This clonotype was seen a few times. The antigen remains unidentified. The CDR3 sequence is 14 residues long. With V trimmed by 2 bases and J by 7 bases, 7 bases remained unmatched. Looked up from germline, CDR1 is DFQATT and CDR2 is SNEGSKA (reference sequence). Scientists made TCR beta libraries using quantitative 5'-RACE with molecular barcodes. TCRdb processed the 5' RACE reads anew with MiXCR; each CDR3 protein has one entry. The profile shows fewer than 750,000 distinct CDR3 sequences, around 17% of them singletons. The chain links TRBV20-1 to TRBJ2-7, with TRBD2 identical over 11 bases. The source material was blood, either unsorted or a sorted T cell fraction (not recorded which). This TCR was recovered from a male donor with ankylosing spondylitis. In DNA form, the CDR3 reads TGCAGTGCTAGAATACTAGCGGGAGCCTGGGAGCAGTACTTC. This translates into CSARILAGAWEQYF.